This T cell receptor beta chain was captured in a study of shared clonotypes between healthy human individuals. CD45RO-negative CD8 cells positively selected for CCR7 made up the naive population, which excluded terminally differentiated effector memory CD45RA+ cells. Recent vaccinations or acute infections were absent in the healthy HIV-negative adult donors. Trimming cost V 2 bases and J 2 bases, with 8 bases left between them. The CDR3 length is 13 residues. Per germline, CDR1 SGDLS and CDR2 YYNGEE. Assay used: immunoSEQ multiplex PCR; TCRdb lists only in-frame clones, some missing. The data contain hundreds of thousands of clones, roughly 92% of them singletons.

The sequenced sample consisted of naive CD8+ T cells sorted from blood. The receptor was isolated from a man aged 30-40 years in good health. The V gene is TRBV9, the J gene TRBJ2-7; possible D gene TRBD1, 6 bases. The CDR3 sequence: CASSVGATYEQYF. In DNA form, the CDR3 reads TGTGCCAGCAGCGTGGGGGCAACCTACGAGCAGTACTTC.